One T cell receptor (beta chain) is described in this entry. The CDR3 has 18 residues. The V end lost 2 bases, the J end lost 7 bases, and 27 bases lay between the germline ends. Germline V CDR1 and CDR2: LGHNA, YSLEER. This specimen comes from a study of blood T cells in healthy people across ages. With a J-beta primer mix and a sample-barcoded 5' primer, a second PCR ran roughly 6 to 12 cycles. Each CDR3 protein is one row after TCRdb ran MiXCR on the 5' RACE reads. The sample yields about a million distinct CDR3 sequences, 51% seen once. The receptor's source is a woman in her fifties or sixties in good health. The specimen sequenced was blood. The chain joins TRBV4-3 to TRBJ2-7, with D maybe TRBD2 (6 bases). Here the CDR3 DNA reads TGCGCCAGCAGCCAACTGCTCACCGGGACTCGTTCCTACAATGAGCAGTACTTC. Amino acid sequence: CASSQLLTGTRSYNEQYF.